Each of the 8 T cell receptor beta chains below was sequenced from the same sample in a study of cytomegalovirus exposure and HLA in healthy donors. The primer mix had 60 Vbeta and 13 Jbeta primers. Data came from immunoSEQ multiplex PCR; TCRdb stores just in-frame clones and leaves some out. The sample has around 110,000 clones, roughly four fifths seen once; the top ten hold 3.6%. Sequencing input: PBMCs. Source of these receptors: a man in his sixties in good health and CMV-seronegative.

This clone was counted between two and nine times. The chain employs TRBV21-1 and TRBJ2-3; the D call TRBD2 from the table was never checked on the DNA. TRBV21-1 is a pseudogene locus. CDR3 length: 17 amino acids. DNA for the CDR3: TGTGCCAGCAGCAAAGCGCGACTAGCGGGGGGCACAGATACGCAGTATTTT. It translates to CASSKARLAGGTDTQYF.

V is TRBV18 and J is TRBJ2-3, with 8 bases identical to TRBD2. The CDR3 extends over 17 amino acids. CDR1 is KGHSH, CDR2 LQKENI, per germline. V shed 1 base, J shed 3 bases, and the junction held 9 bases outside the gene matches. In DNA, the CDR3 is TGTGCCAGCTCACCACGGGGTTGGACTAGCTTAACAGATACGCAGTATTTT. It yields the protein CASSPRGWTSLTDTQYF. Using reference TRBV18 and TRBJ2-3 for the parts outside the CDR3, the full variable domain is NAGVMQNPRHLVRRRGQEARLRCSPMKGHSHVYWYRQLPEEGLKFMVYLQKENIIDESGMPKERFSAEFPKEGPSILRIQQVVRGDSAAYFCASSPRGWTSLTDTQYFGPGTRLTVL.

The chain couples TRBV27 to TRBJ2-7; TRBD2 aligns across 7 bases. Unmatched junction bases numbered 10, after V lost 8 bases and J lost 6 bases. This CDR3 is 13 amino acids long. In germline, CDR1 is MNHEY, CDR2 SMNVEV (reference sequence). The CDR3 loop reads CASGRGSSGEQYF. For the CDR3, the DNA is TGTGCCAGCGGGAGGGGATCCTCCGGCGAGCAGTACTTC.

This clone was detected only once. The chain's CDR3 is CASSYSILDTGGGYTF. The CDR3 bases are TGTGCCAGCAGTTACTCGATTTTGGACACCGGCGGAGGCTACACCTTC. V and J are TRBV6-5 and TRBJ1-2; maybe TRBD1 (5 bases). The CDR3 has 16 residues. Deletions cut 0 bases from V and 8 bases from J, with 19 bases between. The germline V gene encodes CDR1 MNHEY and CDR2 SVGAGI.

The V and J genes are TRBV7-9 and TRBJ1-1, with TRBD1 identical over 7 bases. Germline trimming cut 2 bases from V and 8 bases from J; bases unmatched to any gene: 5. Germline V gene sequence: CDR1 SEHNR, CDR2 FQNEAQ (reference sequence). This CDR3 has 13 amino acids. The CDR3 DNA reads as TGTGCCAGCAGCTTATTTGCGGGACAGGAAGCTTTCTTT. This encodes CASSLFAGQEAFF.

The CDR3 sequence: CASSYTGTGKTDTQYF. Here the CDR3 DNA reads TGTGCCAGCAGTTATACCGGGACAGGAAAAACAGATACGCAGTATTTT. This chain connects TRBV6-5 to TRBJ2-3; 8 bases agree with TRBD1. The CDR3 runs to 16 residues. V shed 3 bases and J 3 bases; nucleotides not matched to a gene: 8. The germline gives CDR1 MNHEY, CDR2 SVGAGI.

DNA for the CDR3: TGTGCCAGCAGCTTAGGACGGAGCAATGAGCAGTTCTTC. This codes for CASSLGRSNEQFF. The rearrangement links TRBV11-2 to TRBJ2-1; no definite D call. This CDR3 is 13 amino acids long. V shed 1 base and J shed 6 bases, with 7 bases lying between them. Germline V gene lookup returns CDR1 SGHAT and CDR2 FQNNGV. The entire variable domain, with the rest obtained from reference TRBV11-2 and TRBJ2-1, is as follows: EAGVAQSPRYKIIEKRQSVAFWCNPISGHATLYWYQQILGQGPKLLIQFQNNGVVDDSQLPKDRFSAERLKGVDSTLKIQPAKLEDSAVYLCASSLGRSNEQFFGPGTRLTVL.

The V and J genes are TRBV6-5 and TRBJ1-2, with TRBD1 matching over 7 bases. CDR1 is MNHEY, CDR2 SVGAGI, per germline. V shed 5 bases and J 4 bases; nucleotides not matched to a gene: 10. This CDR3 is built from 15 residues. CDR3: CASSLTWDSPYGYTF. The CDR3 DNA reads as TGTGCCAGCAGTCTTACGTGGGACAGCCCCTATGGCTACACCTTC.